The present TCR beta chain was sequenced within a study of T cell responses to AZD1222 COVID-19 vaccine. The overall study: Timing groups of about 4 and about 12 weeks for second doses were pooled.

The repertoire was sequenced with immunoSEQ multiplex PCR; TCRdb's copy has only in-frame clones and lacks some. This sample yields about 140,000 clones, of which about four fifths are seen a single time; over 4% belongs to the top ten. V shed 1 base and J shed 4 bases, with 10 bases lying between them. Germline V lookup: CDR1 MDHEN, CDR2 SYDVKM. The CDR3 is 14 residues long. This clone has more than one count but fewer than ten. The sequences come from peripheral blood, collected on day 0 of AZD1222 vaccination. The clonotype originates from an adult in good health. The chain links TRBV28 to TRBJ1-2, with unresolved D. CDR3: CASSLSLQPYGYTF. The CDR3 DNA reads TGTGCCAGCAGTTTATCTCTTCAGCCCTATGGCTACACCTTC.